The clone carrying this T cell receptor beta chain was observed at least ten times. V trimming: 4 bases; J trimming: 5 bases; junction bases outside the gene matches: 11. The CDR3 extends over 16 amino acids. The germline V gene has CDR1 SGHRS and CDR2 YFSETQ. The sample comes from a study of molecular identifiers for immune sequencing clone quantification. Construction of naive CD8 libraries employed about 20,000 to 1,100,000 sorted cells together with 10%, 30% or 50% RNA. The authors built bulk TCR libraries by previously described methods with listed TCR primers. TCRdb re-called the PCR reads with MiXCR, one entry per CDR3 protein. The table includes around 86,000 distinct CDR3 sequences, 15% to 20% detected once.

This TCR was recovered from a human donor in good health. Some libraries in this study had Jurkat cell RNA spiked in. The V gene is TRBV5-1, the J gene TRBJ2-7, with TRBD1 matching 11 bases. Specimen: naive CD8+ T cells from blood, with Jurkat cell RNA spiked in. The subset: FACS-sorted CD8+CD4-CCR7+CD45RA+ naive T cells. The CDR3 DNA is TGCGCCAGCAGCCGGGACAGGGGGTTTCTAAGTGACGAGCAGTACTTC. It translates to CASSRDRGFLSDEQYF.